This T cell receptor beta chain originates from a study of cytomegalovirus exposure and HLA in healthy donors listed by TCRdb under 2017. For the wider study: An earlier analysis of roughly 500 of the donors reported more than 250 Gb of sequence data and 120 million or so unique TCR beta sequences from about 179 million T cells. An early release covering over 500 HLA-typed donors comprised about 320 gigabases of sequencing data and 65 million to 100 million unique TCR sequences. The genetic ancestry cluster associated with self-reported Caucasian donors included approximately 85% of the 398 genotyped donors. The study aimed to test whether cataloging public T cell receptors could reveal signatures of past pathogen exposure. Using immunosequencing, the study profiled T cell repertoires from some 670 subjects and related those repertoires to cytomegalovirus serostatus. Besides the first cohort of around 700 subjects, a separate validation cohort made up of 120 different subjects was used. To predict cytomegalovirus infection status, the study brought together high-throughput TCR immunosequencing, statistical association of individual TCRs with disease status, and machine learning. A later analysis re-analyzed previously published TCR beta repertoires from 666 donors and added high-resolution HLA genotyping to study TCR occurrence patterns. Rather than using new phenotypic data, the later analysis identified candidate immune exposures from TCR beta sequences and from how often those sequences occurred across donors. To decide whether each TCR beta V gene segment behaved as functional or pseudogenic, an earlier analysis of some 580 of the donors relied on high-throughput TCR beta sequencing. Donor age, sex, ethnicity and CMV serostatus were compiled alongside the repertoire data. Genome-wide SNP genotypes for about 65% of the 666 donors were used in a later genetic analysis, which treated that subset as a discovery cohort. Every discovery cohort repertoire had been produced on one sequencing platform. HLA typing covered class I and class II loci at four-digit resolution. The number of donors typed differed by locus, with 629-630 for A, B, C, DRB1 and DQB1, around 520 for DQA1, 606 for DPA1, and around 460 for DPB1. Roughly 5 DR-DQ haplotypes were handled as single units for association and clustering, since linkage in the cohort was strong. Among under 450 genotyped donors of the cohort, an average of around 240,000 unique TCR beta nucleotide sequences were sequenced per donor, roughly 18% of them non-productive. Overall study outcomes, separate from this receptor: In the study, some 160 TCR beta chains were listed as associated with cytomegalovirus. The 87-base-pair reads could not distinguish some IMGT-functional V segments, including TRBV6-2 and TRBV6-3, so those segments were excluded. In this cohort, only TCR beta chains were sequenced, and detectable features were limited by the absence of alpha or paired-chain data. In a later analysis, most CMV-associated TCR beta chains were found to appear HLA-restricted, with HLA associations seemingly driven largely by CMV exposure. CMV serostatus was the only immune exposure information available for the cohort. Because some donors lacked HLA typing at each locus, the association tests relied only on the typed subset. In vitro tests confirmed that a few of the cytomegalovirus-associated TCR beta chains recognize cytomegalovirus antigens. Because counts were too low, about 18 rarely observed V segments, including chromosome 9 orphons, were excluded from the earlier analysis of several hundred of the donors. It was suggested by the authors that the approach could potentially be generalized to other disease states and immunological phenotypes. The classifier was reported to diagnose cytomegalovirus status with high specificity and sensitivity in both the original cohort and the validation cohort. In a later analysis, HLA-associated TCR beta chains showed more clonal expansion and lower generation probabilities than non-associated chains that were equally common. Correlated functional status among segregating V segments might reflect linkage disequilibrium, but an unknown experimental factor could not be ruled out. A later analysis associated 15,000 to 20,000 TCR beta sequences with specific HLA alleles at a false discovery rate of 0.05. Sequencing depth was assumed to be roughly uniform across donors in the presence/absence analyses, though that assumption may not hold. According to a later analysis, parvovirus B19, influenza, CMV and Epstein-Barr virus appeared linked to several top co-occurrence clusters. Across donors, most TCR sequences were observed very rarely, whereas some public TCRs were present in many individuals. When HLA alleles, especially DR and DQ, strongly co-occurred, TCR associations were difficult to assign to individual alleles. A cluster of highly shared sequence variants was judged likely to be a technical artifact of the sequencing pipeline. In a later genetic analysis, fewer N-insertions in productive TCRs were reported among donors in an Asian-associated ancestry cluster than the approximately 670-donor mean. Broadly in line with IMGT annotations, most TCR beta V segments showed up in productive rearrangements about 87% or about 30% of the time in an earlier analysis of under 700 of the donors. A further reported finding was that TCR beta sequences accurately predicted the HLA-A and HLA-B alleles for most subjects in the first cohort. In a later analysis, the rate of TCR association differed among HLA loci, with DRB1 alleles having the most associated TCRs and HLA-C alleles having the fewest. V-gene and J-gene trimming of TCR beta chains was associated with a missense DCLRE1C variant in a later genetic analysis, and the association was replicated in an independent cohort.

With respect to this clone: Its antigen has not been determined. Base qualities are not at hand, and no much larger clone is one base apart.

Based on the germline V gene, the CDR1 and CDR2 sequences are MNHEY and SVGAGI. V loses 7 bases at its end and J loses 6 bases; junction bases beyond the gene matches: 6. The cysteine opens and the phenylalanine closes a CDR3 of 14 amino acids. Just CDR3 DNA is preserved here, 42 bases in frame from base 1. Library preparation employed the immunoSEQ multiplex PCR assay. A mixture of 60 forward primers for TCR Vbeta segments and 13 reverse primers for TCR Jbeta segments was used in the multiplex PCR. Amplification of the CDR3 region of rearranged TCR beta genes was performed with a multiplex PCR assay on genomic DNA. The Illumina HiSeq System was used to sequence the amplified TCR beta libraries as 87-base-pair reads. In the authors' own workflow: A later analysis tallied 75 million to 95 million unique TCR beta chains across the 610 or so repertoires, and around 9.9 million of those chains were shared by two or more donors. To remove PCR and sequencing errors, raw reads were error-corrected and collapsed into unique sequences using a nearest-neighbor algorithm that merged closely related sequences. To assign V, D and J gene segments, CDR3 sequences were aligned to IMGT reference sequences. For a sequence to be retained, a match of at least six nucleotides was required to both a V gene segment and a J gene segment. Rearrangements were called productive when the CDR3 lacked stop codons and stayed in frame with V and J; all others were non-productive. Following IMGT convention, CDR3 was defined as the stretch from the second conserved V-encoded cysteine to the conserved J-encoded phenylalanine. In an earlier analysis of around 600 of the donors, sequences lacking an unambiguous match to a single V gene segment were excluded. In an earlier analysis of a few hundred of the donors, V segments were called functional above 56.7% productive rearrangements and were called segregating when the between-donor standard deviation exceeded 5%. To diagnose cytomegalovirus status from the catalog of TCR beta chain sequences, a statistical classification framework was built. A later analysis assigned V and J genes by comparing TCR nucleotide sequences with IMGT/GENE-DB human TR gene sequences. In a later analysis, CDR3 sequences and most-parsimonious VDJ recombination scenarios were assigned using the TCRdist pipeline. In a later analysis, each TCR beta chain was defined by its CDR3 amino acid sequence together with its V-gene family, and reads lacking a unique V-gene family were excluded. A later analysis removed 592 highly shared, low-generation-probability nucleotide sequences to deal with suspected cross-contamination and a sequencing artifact. In a later analysis, a clonal expansion index was calculated for each public chain from normalized within-repertoire ranks of inferred template counts. Generation probabilities in a later analysis came from a VDJ recombination model fitted to out-of-frame rearrangements, and those results were checked against IGoR. In a later analysis, TCR-TCR, TCR-HLA and TCR-CMV co-occurrence was scored with hypergeometric tests, and a repertoire-size bias correction was applied to TCR pairs. A later analysis estimated false discovery rates by permuting HLA or CMV assignments 20 times. In a later analysis, co-occurring TCRs were grouped with DBSCAN, and TCRdist sequence similarity was added when clustering was performed within HLA-allele-positive subsets. Repertoires with fewer than 30,000 or more than 120,000 public chains, plus five repertoires with anomalous nucleotide sharing, were excluded from co-occurrence clustering. Not all clones reach the TCRdb copy of this immuneACCESS table, which keeps in-frame sequences only. Checked studies attribute under half of the gap to unresolved V genes and leave the rest unexplained. That table gives V, J and clone size, and the DNA gave D and trimming. Here the sample has some 180,000 clones; over 80% occur a single time. The ten largest account for about 1.5% of the sample.

The cohort consisted of more than 650 healthy bone marrow donors. Cohort members were all nominally healthy when sampled, although unrecorded immune exposures were likely present. The donor was CMV seronegative and belonged to the group of more than 300 seronegative cohort members. Every donor gave a peripheral blood sample, and the peripheral blood mononuclear cells from that sample were used for TCR beta sequencing. The Qiagen DNeasy Blood Extraction Kit was used to extract genomic DNA from the blood cell samples. Sequenced sample: PBMCs. The clonotype comes from a man aged 35 to 55 in good health and CMV-seronegative. The V gene is TRBV6-5 and the J gene is TRBJ2-1, with 10 junctional bases fitting TRBD2. The DNA reads as follows: TGTGCCAGCATAAAGCGGGGGGGCCGCAATGAGCAGTTCTTC. It encodes CASIKRGGRNEQFF.